This TCR beta chain derives from a study of T cells in Graves' hyperthyroidism and ophthalmopathy. Overall study findings and caveats: By a 13 V-J model, ophthalmopathy was set apart from stable hyperthyroidism.

Notes on this clonotype: No antigen is known for it.

Template material for amplifying TCR beta CDR3 regions consisted of RNA transcripts. HTBI primers drove first-round RT-PCR of the TCR CDR3. Each CDR3 protein gets one entry after TCRdb re-called the multiplex PCR reads with MiXCR. The data show around 200,000 distinct CDR3 sequences, 15% to 20% seen once. CDR1 is GTSNPN, CDR2 SVGIG, per germline (reference sequence). The CDR3 runs 13 residues. The J segment lost 7 bases and the V segment lost 4 bases, leaving 3 bases of the junction unmatched. The diagnoses drew upon clinical symptoms, serum thyroxine and TRAb, thyroid ultrasound and orbital computed tomography.

The clonotype originates from a man between 40 and 49 years old with Graves' hyperthyroidism. This rearrangement joins TRBV30 to TRBJ1-6; 8 nucleotides align to TRBD1. Sequenced sample: blood. The CDR3 DNA reads as TGTGCCTGGACTTCAGGGGGCAATTCACCCCTCCACTTT. Translation gives CAWTSGGNSPLHF.